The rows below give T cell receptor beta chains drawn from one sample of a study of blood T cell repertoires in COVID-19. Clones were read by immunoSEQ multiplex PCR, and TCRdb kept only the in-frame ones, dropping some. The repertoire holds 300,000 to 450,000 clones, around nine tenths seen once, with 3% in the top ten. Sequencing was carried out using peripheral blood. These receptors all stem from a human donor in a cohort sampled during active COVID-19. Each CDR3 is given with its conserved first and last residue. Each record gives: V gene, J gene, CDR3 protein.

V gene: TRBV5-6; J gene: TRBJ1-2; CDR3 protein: CASSLRGYGYTF
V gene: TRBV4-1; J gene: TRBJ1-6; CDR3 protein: CASSQEEGGASPLHF
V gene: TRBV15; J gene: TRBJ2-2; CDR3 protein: CATSRSRDTTGELFF
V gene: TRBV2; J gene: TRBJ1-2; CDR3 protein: CASRKDTGGGRLATF
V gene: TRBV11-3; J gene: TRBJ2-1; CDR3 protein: CASSLGTATYNEQFF
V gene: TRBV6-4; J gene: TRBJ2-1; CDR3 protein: CASSDVVGLVYNEQFF
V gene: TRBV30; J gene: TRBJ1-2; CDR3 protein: CAWGGQAYGYTF
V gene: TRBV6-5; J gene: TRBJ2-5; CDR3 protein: CASRRTVFETQYF
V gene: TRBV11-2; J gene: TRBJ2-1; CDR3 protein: CASSLDSAGDHEQFF
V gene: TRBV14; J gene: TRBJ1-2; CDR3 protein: CASSPRQGGGYTF
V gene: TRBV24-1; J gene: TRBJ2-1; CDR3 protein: CATSDSRDYLYNEQFF
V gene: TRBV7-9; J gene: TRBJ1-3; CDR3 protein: CAWWTGSGNTIYF
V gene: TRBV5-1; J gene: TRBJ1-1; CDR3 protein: CASSLDRSMNTEAFF
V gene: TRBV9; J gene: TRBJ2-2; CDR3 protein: CASSVGREHNTGELFF
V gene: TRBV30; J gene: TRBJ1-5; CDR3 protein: CAWSNDRAQPQHF
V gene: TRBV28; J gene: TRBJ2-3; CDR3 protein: CASSRDREGTDTQYF